These T cell receptor beta chains were read from a single sample in a study of siplizumab effects on memory and regulatory T cells. Measured with immunoSEQ multiplex PCR; TCRdb has only the in-frame clones, and not every one. Here the sample spans 100,000 or so clones, approximately 91% being singletons. Sequencing used non-Treg CD4+ T cells sorted from blood. The origin of the receptors is a human donor in good health. Both conserved end residues are part of each CDR3. The D gene is left open where the match is weak. The size of a clone is reported for some rows only, either as once, few or many, or as a class for expanded clones.

CDR3aa	CDR3nt	abundance	d_gene	v_gene	j_gene
CASSQDLGLAGEQFF	TGCGCCAGCAGCCAAGATTTGGGCCTAGCGGGAGAGCAGTTCTTC	-	TRBD2	TRBV4-1	TRBJ2-1
CASSLQGNYGYTF	TGTGCCAGCAGCCTCCAAGGAAACTATGGCTACACCTTC	-	-	TRBV5-4	TRBJ1-2
CASSLGVAGRETQYF	TGCGCCAGCAGCTTGGGTGTGGCGGGGCGGGAGACCCAGTACTTC	-	-	TRBV5-1	TRBJ2-5
CASSLGGTGTGELFF	TGTGCCAGCAGCTTGGGGGGAACGGGCACCGGGGAGCTGTTTTTT	-	-	TRBV5-4	TRBJ2-2
CASSELATSTDTQYF	TGTGCCAGCAGTGAATTAGCGACAAGCACAGATACGCAGTATTTT	-	-	TRBV6-1	TRBJ2-3
CASYPGEVTDTQYF	TGCGCCAGCTACCCAGGGGAAGTCACAGATACGCAGTATTTT	-	-	TRBV5-1	TRBJ2-3
CASSLDGRVGENTGELFF	TGCGCCAGCAGCTTGGACGGCAGGGTGGGAGAAAACACCGGGGAGCTGTTTTTT	-	-	TRBV5-1	TRBJ2-2
CASGRVGTGSQETQYF	TGTGCCAGCGGACGGGTCGGGACAGGGTCCCAAGAGACCCAGTACTTC	-	TRBD1	TRBV6-6	TRBJ2-5
CAWRAGGLNEQFF	TGTGCCTGGAGAGCGGGAGGGCTCAATGAGCAGTTCTTC	-	TRBD2	TRBV30	TRBJ2-1
CASSLESRTSTETQYF	TGTGCCAGCAGCTTAGAGTCCCGGACTAGCACGGAGACCCAGTACTTC	-	TRBD2	TRBV7-2	TRBJ2-5
CASSLEGGAYEQYF	TGCGCCAGCAGTTTAGAGGGGGGGGCCTACGAGCAGTACTTC	-	-	TRBV5-1	TRBJ2-7
CASSPRQGAGYTF	TGTGCCAGCAGTCCGAGGCAGGGGGCTGGCTACACCTTC	-	TRBD1	TRBV6-6	TRBJ1-2
CASSLSNPGELFF	TGTGCCAGCAGTTTATCTAATCCCGGGGAGCTGTTTTTT	few	-	TRBV28	TRBJ2-2
CASSLGQGISYNEQFF	TGCGCCAGCAGTCTTGGACAGGGGATCTCTTACAATGAGCAGTTCTTC	-	TRBD1	TRBV5-1	TRBJ2-1
CASSYSDNSPLHF	TGTGCCAGCAGTTACTCAGATAATTCACCCCTCCACTTT	-	-	TRBV6-6	TRBJ1-6
CASTNRQGAPYEQYF	TGCGCCAGCACCAACAGACAGGGGGCCCCCTACGAGCAGTACTTC	-	TRBD1	TRBV23-1	TRBJ2-7
CASSFTGETGELFF	TGTGCCAGCAGTTTCACTGGGGAGACCGGGGAGCTGTTTTTT	medium-sized	-	TRBV6-6	TRBJ2-2
CASSSGDQPQHF	TGTGCCAGCTCCTCGGGGGATCAGCCCCAGCATTTT	-	-	TRBV5-6	TRBJ1-5
CASRRVHQETQYF	TGTGCCAGTAGAAGGGTTCACCAAGAGACCCAGTACTTC	-	-	TRBV19	TRBJ2-5
CASSTSRRGGRVNTEAFF	TGTGCCAGTAGTACATCTCGGCGGGGGGGGCGAGTGAACACTGAAGCTTTCTTT	-	-	TRBV19	TRBJ1-1
CASSSLTGTGVEGYTF	TGTGCCAGCAGCTCCCTAACCGGGACAGGGGTGGAGGGCTACACCTTC	once	TRBD1	TRBV7-9	TRBJ1-2
CASSMTSGRSEQFF	TGTGCCAGTAGTATGACTAGCGGGAGGTCTGAGCAGTTCTTC	-	TRBD2	TRBV19	TRBJ2-1
CASSTLAAGVSGNTIYF	TGTGCCAGCAGCACCTTAGCCGCAGGGGTAAGCGGAAACACCATATATTTT	-	-	TRBV9	TRBJ1-3
CAWTPGLAGRNEQFF	TGTGCCTGGACACCGGGACTAGCGGGAAGAAATGAGCAGTTCTTC	-	TRBD2	TRBV30	TRBJ2-1
CASSLSGAWRLETQYF	TGTGCCAGCAGCCTCTCAGGGGCGTGGCGTCTAGAGACCCAGTACTTC	-	-	TRBV9	TRBJ2-5
CASSHTRGGNEQFF	TGCGCCAGCAGCCATACGCGGGGGGGCAATGAGCAGTTCTTC	-	TRBD2	TRBV4-1	TRBJ2-1
CASSYSNRGSGNTIYF	TGTGCCAGCAGTTACTCAAACAGGGGCTCTGGAAACACCATATATTTT	-	TRBD1	TRBV6-5	TRBJ1-3
CASSSRLDAYEQYF	TGTGCCAGCAGCTCCCGACTCGACGCCTACGAGCAGTACTTC	-	-	TRBV7-2	TRBJ2-7
CASSLALAGPGETQYF	TGTGCCAGCAGCTTAGCCTTAGCGGGACCTGGAGAGACCCAGTACTTC	-	TRBD2	TRBV7-8	TRBJ2-5
CASSFWPSRPDQNIQYF	TGTGCCAGCAGCTTCTGGCCTAGCAGGCCAGATCAAAACATTCAGTACTTC	-	-	TRBV11-3	TRBJ2-4
CASSSRGLGETQYF	TGTGCCAGCAGCTCCAGGGGTCTCGGGGAGACCCAGTACTTC	once	-	TRBV7-9	TRBJ2-5
CASSPPGTGDTEAFF	TGTGCCAGCTCACCACCTGGGACAGGGGACACTGAAGCTTTCTTT	once	TRBD1	TRBV18	TRBJ1-1
CAWSGGLQQPQHF	TGTGCCTGGAGTGGGGGACTCCAGCAGCCCCAGCATTTT	-	-	TRBV30	TRBJ1-5
CASSLDRDYEQYF	TGTGCCAGCAGCTTGGACAGGGACTACGAGCAGTACTTC	-	-	TRBV5-4	TRBJ2-7
CASSQDQGAIYGYTF	TGCGCCAGCAGCCAAGATCAGGGAGCAATCTATGGCTACACCTTC	-	-	TRBV4-1	TRBJ1-2
CASSLIAGGPPEQFF	TGCGCCAGCAGCTTGATTGCGGGAGGACCCCCCGAGCAGTTCTTC	-	TRBD2	TRBV5-1	TRBJ2-1
CATHYGGANEKLFF	TGTGCCACCCATTACGGGGGGGCAAATGAAAAACTGTTTTTT	-	-	TRBV28	TRBJ1-4
CASSEAEQFF	TGTGCCAGCAGTGAGGCGGAGCAGTTCTTC	-	-	TRBV6-1	TRBJ2-1
CASSPEILAGTGANVLTF	TGTGCCAGCTCACCCGAGATTTTAGCGGGAACCGGGGCCAACGTCCTGACTTTC	-	TRBD2	TRBV18	TRBJ2-6
CASSPGQRNTGELFF	TGTGCCAGCTCACCGGGACAGAGGAACACCGGGGAGCTGTTTTTT	-	TRBD1	TRBV18	TRBJ2-2
CASSLPLSGRSGELFF	TGTGCCAGCAGCCTTCCTCTCAGCGGGAGGAGCGGGGAGCTGTTTTTT	-	TRBD2	TRBV28	TRBJ2-2